This T cell receptor (beta chain) was recorded in a study of human T cells and chemical hapten exposure. MiXCR, applied by TCRdb to the RACE reads, yields one record per CDR3 protein. The data hold over 95,000 distinct CDR3 sequences, with 9.5% to 15% observed a single time. Time point noted: patch test 1, 2 weeks after DPC sensitization. Treatment specified: therapeutic diphenylcyclopropenone sensitization with weekly scalp DPC. This clonotype was found a few times. CDR3 size: 15 residues. The germline V gene has CDR1 SGHKS and CDR2 YYEKEE (reference sequence). Trimming stripped 3 bases from V and 9 bases from J, with 22 bases between.

This chain joins TRBV5-5 and TRBJ2-7, with D uncertain. The sample here was whole blood, taken in connection with sensitization to the hapten diphenylcyclopropenone (DPC). This receptor was taken from a woman aged 40 to 50 with alopecia areata. Some clones in this sample may be carry-over from other donors' samples. CDR3 in DNA: TGTGCCAGCAGCTCACCCGGGCCCTCGGTCCTGGGGCAGTACTTC. This codes for CASSSPGPSVLGQYF. The full variable domain, with the rest looked up from reference TRBV5-5 and TRBJ2-7, is DAGVTQSPTHLIKTRGQQVTLRCSPISGHKSVSWYQQVLGQGPQFIFQYYEKEERGRGNFPDRFSARQFPNYSSELNVNALLLGDSALYLCASSSPGPSVLGQYFGPGTRLTVT.